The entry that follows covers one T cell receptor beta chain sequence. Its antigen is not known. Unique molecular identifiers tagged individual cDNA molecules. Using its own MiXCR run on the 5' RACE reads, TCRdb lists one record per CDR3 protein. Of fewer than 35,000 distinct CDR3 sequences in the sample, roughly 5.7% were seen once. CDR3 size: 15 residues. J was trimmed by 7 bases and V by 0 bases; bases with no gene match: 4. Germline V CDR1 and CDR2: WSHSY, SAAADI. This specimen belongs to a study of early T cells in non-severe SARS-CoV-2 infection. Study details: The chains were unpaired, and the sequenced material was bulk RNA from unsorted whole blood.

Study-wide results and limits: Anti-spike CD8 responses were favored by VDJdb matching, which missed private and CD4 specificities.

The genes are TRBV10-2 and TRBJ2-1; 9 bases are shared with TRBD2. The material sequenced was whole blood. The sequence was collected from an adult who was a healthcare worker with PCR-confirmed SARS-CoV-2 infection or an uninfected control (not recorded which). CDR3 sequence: CASSESGLAGNEQFF. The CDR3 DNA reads TGCGCCAGCAGTGAGTCGGGACTAGCTGGTAATGAGCAGTTCTTC.